This T cell receptor beta chain was sequenced in a study of T cell responses to AZD1222 COVID-19 vaccine. As for the study in general: Second doses were pooled across both intervals (about 4 or about 12 weeks).

Study-level results: Mostly white British, mostly female donors; authors suggested clonal diversity may be underestimated. Repertoires in all cases were sampled only once the peak T cell response had passed.

TCRdb's copy holds only in-frame clones and misses some; the assay was immunoSEQ multiplex PCR. The repertoire has some 140,000 clones, more than 85% of them found once; the top ten carry about 3.2%. Concerning this clone: The antigen is undetermined.

Germline V gene data show CDR1 as MGHRA and CDR2 as YSYEKL. V lost 0 bases, J lost 4 bases, and 13 bases lay in between. The CDR3 has 16 residues. The sample here was peripheral blood, taken on day 0 of AZD1222 vaccination. The chain joins TRBV4-1 to TRBJ2-1; D is possibly TRBD2 (6 bases). The clonotype was recovered from an adult in good health. CDR3 DNA: TGCGCCAGCAGCCAAGATCCTGAGCGGGCGTACAATGAGCAGTTCTTC. Translating it yields CASSQDPERAYNEQFF.